These 24 T cell receptor beta chains were all obtained from the same sample, sequenced in a study of blood T cells in healthy people across ages. Sample-barcoded 5' priming and a J-beta primer mix drove a second PCR of 7 to 11 cycles. TCRdb reprocessed the 5' RACE reads with MiXCR, giving one entry per CDR3 protein. The sample has about 680,000 distinct CDR3 sequences, around 45% seen once. The sample comprised blood. The receptors derive from a woman aged 55 to 70 in good health.

The V and J genes are TRBV28 and TRBJ2-7; 7 bases match TRBD1. CDR1 and CDR2 from the germline V gene are MDHEN and SYDVKM. The trim removed 1 base at V and 2 bases at J, leaving 8 bases unmatched. CDR3 length equals 16 residues. The CDR3 sequence: CASSLLQGDRAYEQYF. The CDR3 DNA sequence: TGTGCCAGCAGTTTATTGCAGGGGGACAGAGCCTACGAGCAGTACTTC.

The chain employs TRBV10-3 and TRBJ1-6; D is unresolved. Germline V gene lookup returns CDR1 ENHRY and CDR2 SYGVKD. V shed 8 bases and J shed 5 bases, with 13 bases lying between them. The CDR3 covers 14 residues. The DNA for the CDR3 is TGTGCCATCCGATTTCAACAGAATAATTCACCCCTCCACTTT. Translation gives CAIRFQQNNSPLHF.

This clonotype was picked up a small number of times. The chain couples TRBV27 to TRBJ2-7, with D uncertain. Looked up from germline, CDR1 is MNHEY and CDR2 is SMNVEV (reference sequence). CDR3 length equals 13 residues. V was pared by 6 bases and J by 1 base, with 10 bases between. The CDR3 protein is CASSPLPSYEQYF. CDR3 bases: TGTGCCAGCAGCCCACTACCGTCCTACGAGCAGTACTTC.

This clonotype has a handful of counts. The CDR3 here is CSAILAGRIYEQYF. The CDR3 DNA is TGCAGTGCTATTCTCGCGGGGCGGATCTACGAGCAGTACTTC. V and J are TRBV20-1 and TRBJ2-7, with D perhaps TRBD2 (6 bases). Germline V gene sequence: CDR1 DFQATT, CDR2 SNEGSKA (reference sequence). CDR3 length: 14 amino acids. V lost 4 bases to trimming and J lost 3 bases, with 16 bases between them.

This clonotype was detected many times. This sequence joins TRBV28 and TRBJ2-6; weak D call: TRBD2 (6 bases). Trimming removed 2 bases at V and 4 bases at J, with 9 bases between. From germline, CDR1 is MDHEN and CDR2 SYDVKM. The CDR3 has 15 amino acids. The DNA for the CDR3 is TGTGCCAGCAGTTTAGCGGGGCCCGGGGCCAACGTCCTGACTTTC. Protein: CASSLAGPGANVLTF. The variable domain in full, completed from reference TRBV28 and TRBJ2-6, reads DVKVTQSSRYLVKRTGEKVFLECVQDMDHENMFWYRQDPGLGLRLIYFSYDVKMKEKGDIPEGYSVSREKKERFSLILESASTNQTSMYLCASSLAGPGANVLTFGAGSRLTVL.

The rearrangement links TRBV28 to TRBJ2-7; no reliable D call. Per germline, CDR1 MDHEN and CDR2 SYDVKM. Trimming took 5 bases from V and 0 from J, leaving 14 bases between them. The CDR3 covers 15 residues. The CDR3 DNA reads as TGTGCCAGCAGTCCCCGACTCTTAAGCTCCTACGAGCAGTACTTC. Amino acids: CASSPRLLSSYEQYF.

CDR3 in amino acids: CASSFLWTDGELFF. CDR3 DNA sequence: TGTGCCAGCAGTTTCTTGTGGACGGACGGGGAGCTGTTTTTT. The V and J genes are TRBV12-3 or TRBV12-4 and TRBJ2-2; D not resolved. The CDR3 is made up of 14 amino acids. With 3 bases removed from V and 7 bases from J, the gap between germline ends came to 12 bases.

The chain couples TRBV27 to TRBJ1-2, with a tentative D call TRBD1 (5 bases). CDR1 is MNHEY and CDR2 is SMNVEV in the germline V gene (reference sequence). The CDR3 is 14 amino acids. V was clipped by 6 bases and J by 10 bases, with 21 bases between them. The CDR3 coding sequence is TGTGCCAGCAGATCCAAAGTACCCGGGACCGTCTACACCTTC. It translates to CASRSKVPGTVYTF.

DNA for the CDR3: TGTGCCAGCAGCCAAGAGGGGCAGAACACTGAAGCTTTCTTT. It specifies CASSQEGQNTEAFF. J is TRBJ1-1 and V is TRBV4-2; D is possibly TRBD1 (5 bases). The ends were cut back, 0 bases at V and 1 base at J, with 6 bases in the middle. Per the germline V gene, CDR1 is LGHNA and CDR2 is YNFKEQ. This CDR3 spans 14 amino acids.

This chain uses TRBV5-8 with TRBJ1-2; tentative D call: TRBD1 (5 bases). Germline values: CDR1 SGHTS, CDR2 YDEGEE. The CDR3 is 14 amino acids. V was trimmed by 4 bases and J by 7 bases, leaving 17 bases between them. The CDR3 loop is CASSGRGTGRGYTF. CDR3 nucleotide sequence: TGTGCCAGCAGCGGACGAGGGACGGGCCGTGGCTACACCTTC.

The chain recombines TRBV14 with TRBJ2-1; no reliable D call. CDR3 length equals 13 residues. Germline CDR1 is SGHDN and CDR2 is FVKESK. V lost 4 bases and J lost 7, with 11 bases in between. The CDR3 spells CASSPRMGNEQFF. The CDR3 DNA reads as TGTGCCAGCAGCCCCAGAATGGGGAATGAGCAGTTCTTC.

The chain recombines TRBV7-2 with TRBJ2-7, with TRBD2 matching 11 bases. The germline V gene encodes CDR1 SGHTA and CDR2 FQGNSA. V trimming: 5 bases; J trimming: 7 bases; junction bases outside the gene matches: 7. This CDR3 region has 14 residues. The CDR3 sequence is CASSPLAGGREQYF. CDR3 in DNA: TGTGCCAGCAGCCCCCTAGCGGGAGGTCGGGAGCAGTACTTC. Looking up the rest from reference TRBV7-2 and TRBJ2-7 gives the full variable domain: GAGVSQSPSNKVTEKGKDVELRCDPISGHTALYWYRQSLGQGLEFLIYFQGNSAPDKSGLPSDRFSAERTGGSVSTLTIQRTQQEDSAVYLCASSPLAGGREQYFGPGTRLTVT.

This clonotype was detected once. This rearrangement joins TRBV28 to TRBJ2-5; D gene ambiguous. Trimming stripped 3 bases from V and 2 bases from J, with 10 bases between. CDR1 and CDR2 (germline): MDHEN, SYDVKM. The length of the CDR3 is 14 residues. CDR3 DNA sequence: TGTGCCAGCAGTTTGGGCTACGGACAAGAGACCCAGTACTTC. Residues: CASSLGYGQETQYF.

The chain employs TRBV10-2 and TRBJ2-7; 8 bases are shared with TRBD1. CDR3 length equals 15 residues. J was trimmed by 0 bases and V by 6 bases; bases with no gene match: 7. The germline V gene encodes CDR1 WSHSY and CDR2 SAAADI. CDR3 residues: CASRNRGRSSYEQYF. The CDR3 DNA is TGCGCCAGCAGGAACAGGGGGAGAAGCTCCTACGAGCAGTACTTC.

This clonotype was detected only a few times. CDR3 sequence: CSVEAAGAGTGELFF. In DNA form, the CDR3 reads TGCAGCGTTGAGGCGGCAGGGGCGGGCACCGGGGAGCTGTTTTTT. The chain recombines TRBV29-1 with TRBJ2-2; tentative D call: TRBD1 (6 bases). Germline CDR1 reads SQVTM; CDR2 reads ANQGSEA. CDR3 size: 15 residues. V lost 3 bases to trimming and J lost 4 bases, with 15 bases between them.

The chain recombines TRBV18 with TRBJ2-5, with D tentatively TRBD2 (5 bases). The germline V gene has CDR1 KGHSH and CDR2 LQKENI. With 6 bases removed from V and 9 bases from J, the gap between germline ends came to 14 bases. The CDR3 consists of 12 residues. The CDR3 loop is CASSLMRESQYF. The DNA for the CDR3 is TGTGCCAGCTCTTTAATGAGGGAATCCCAGTACTTC.

This clonotype was detected only once. The chain joins TRBV5-1 to TRBJ2-2; D is ambiguous. The germline V and J ends were trimmed by 4 bases and 6 bases, with 10 bases remaining between them. The CDR3 is 13 residues long. Germline loops: CDR1 SGHRS, CDR2 YFSETQ. CDR3 DNA: TGCGCCAGCAGCCGGACCGATCCCGGGGAGCTGTTTTTT. Translation: CASSRTDPGELFF.

V gene TRBV2 combines with J gene TRBJ2-3, with 14 bases fitting TRBD2. CDR3 length equals 16 residues. Trimming at V came to 10 bases and at J to 4 bases, leaving 10 bases not matched to a gene. Germline V lookup: CDR1 SNHLY, CDR2 FYNNEI. In DNA, the CDR3 is TGTGCCAAAGAGACAGGGACTAGCGGGAGTGCAGATACGCAGTATTTT. Protein sequence: CAKETGTSGSADTQYF.

This clonotype was detected only a few times. The chain links TRBV6-2 or TRBV6-3 to TRBJ2-7; 11 bases match TRBD2. V gave up 10 bases and J gave up 4 bases; unmatched junction bases: 3. The CDR3 has 12 residues. The germline CDR1 and CDR2 sequences are MNHEY and SVGEGT. The CDR3 DNA follows: TGTGCCACCGGGACTAGCGGATACGAGCAGTACTTC. Amino acid sequence: CATGTSGYEQYF.

V is TRBV28 and J is TRBJ2-4; D is unclear. Germline CDR1 reads MDHEN; CDR2 reads SYDVKM. The CDR3 totals 16 residues. Trimming took off 6 bases at V and 0 bases at J, with 15 bases between the two ends. The DNA of the CDR3 is TGTGCCAGCAGGCCGCAATCGAGCAAAGCCAAAAACATTCAGTACTTC. It yields the protein CASRPQSSKAKNIQYF.

V usage is TRBV24-1 and J usage is TRBJ2-1; a possible D gene is TRBD2 (6 bases). This CDR3 contains 15 residues. V gave up 10 bases and J gave up 1 base, with 16 bases separating them. The germline V gene has CDR1 KGHDR and CDR2 SFDVKD. CDR3 in amino acids: CATGGTHESYNEQFF. The CDR3 nucleotides read TGTGCCACGGGGGGAACGCACGAATCCTACAATGAGCAGTTCTTC.

This clonotype was counted between two and nine times. The V and J genes are TRBV28 and TRBJ1-4; 8 bases line up with TRBD1. Per germline, CDR1 MDHEN and CDR2 SYDVKM. The CDR3 consists of 13 residues. The junction had 5 bases not matched to a gene; V was cut back by 5 bases and J by 9 bases. CDR3 region: CASSPQGAKKLFF. The CDR3 DNA sequence: TGTGCCAGCAGTCCGCAGGGGGCGAAAAAACTGTTTTTT.

The gene calls are TRBV20-1 and TRBJ2-2; D gene unclear. With 3 bases removed from V and 1 base from J, the gap between germline ends came to 6 bases. Germline V gives CDR1 DFQATT, CDR2 SNEGSKA (reference sequence). The CDR3 has 13 amino acids. The CDR3 is CSARDGNTGELFF. The CDR3 nucleotides read TGCAGTGCTAGGGACGGGAACACCGGGGAGCTGTTTTTT.

This clonotype showed up just a few times. The J gene is TRBJ2-4, the V gene TRBV4-3, with D hard to call. The CDR3 is made up of 14 amino acids. Trimming took off 2 bases at V and 6 bases at J, with 11 bases between the two ends. Germline CDR1 reads LGHNA; CDR2 reads YSLEER. Here the CDR3 reads CASSQLKGGNIQYF. CDR3 nucleotides: TGCGCCAGCAGCCAACTTAAAGGTGGAAACATTCAGTACTTC.